The present T cell receptor beta chain was sequenced within a study of Ad26.COV2.S vaccination and SARS-CoV-2 variants. Sequencing used immunoSEQ multiplex PCR; TCRdb keeps in-frame clones, though not all of them. Among 300,000 to 400,000 clones listed, 70% to 90% were seen once. Treatment specified: roughly 18 received Ad26.COV2.S at low or high dose, single or two shots; five or six received placebo; per-sample allocation not given. Vaccine and placebo recipients were sampled on day 63 after the first injection. This CDR3 has 14 amino acids. V was clipped by 4 bases and J by 0 bases, with 10 bases between them. Germline CDR1 and CDR2: SGHRS and YFSETQ.

The source of this sequence is a person between 18 and 65 years old who received the Ad26.COV2.S COVID-19 vaccine or a placebo. The source material was peripheral blood, sampled in a trial of Ad26.COV2.S vaccine versus placebo. The genes are TRBV5-1 and TRBJ1-1; TRBD1 is a possible D gene (6 bases). The CDR3, as DNA: TGCGCCAGCAGCACCGGACAGTTGAACACTGAAGCTTTCTTT. It is translated as CASSTGQLNTEAFF.